The clone carrying this TCR beta chain was seen repeatedly, ten times or more. The antigen is undetermined. CDR1 and CDR2 from the germline V gene are SGHTA and FQGNSA. This CDR3 is 16 amino acids long. V gave up 1 base and J gave up 7 bases, with 14 bases separating them. TCRdb recomputed calls from the reads with MiXCR, one row per CDR3 protein. The data show approximately 130,000 distinct CDR3 sequences, approximately 9.2% seen once. This specimen comes from a study of T cell repertoires in cytomegalovirus infection. Study overall: Indications came from public TCR beta signatures; they pointed to CMV infection and to a matching HLA type. Study-wide findings and caveats: HLA-C-restricted, CMV-specific TCR beta clonotypes were dominant ex vivo.

The rearrangement links TRBV7-2 to TRBJ1-6; no definite D call. The clonotype originates from a human donor in good health (CMV status not recorded). Some clones in this sample may be carry-over from other donors' samples. Material for sequencing was PBMCs. The CDR3: CASSLVGPQANSPLHF. The CDR3 nucleotides read TGTGCCAGCAGCTTAGTCGGGCCCCAAGCCAATTCACCCCTCCACTTT.